These T cell receptor beta chains were read from a single sample in a study of blood T cell repertoires in COVID-19. Assay: immunoSEQ multiplex PCR; the TCRdb copy retains only in-frame clones and omits some. The repertoire holds fewer than 400,000 clones, with around 83% as singletons. Sequenced sample: peripheral blood. These receptors all come from a man younger than 45 with active or convalescent COVID-19. Both conserved end residues are part of each CDR3. The D gene is left open where the match is weak. Expanded clones are given a class, and other clones once, few, many or no size at all.

clone_size	j_call	d_call	v_call	cdr3_aa	cdr3_nt
NA	TRBJ1-4	NA	TRBV4-3	CASSLERDRGEKLFF	TGCGCCAGCAGCTTAGAGCGGGATCGGGGTGAAAAACTGTTTTTT
NA	TRBJ2-5	NA	TRBV3-1/TRBV3-2	CASSPRGSGETQYF	TGTGCCAGCAGCCCCCGGGGATCGGGCGAGACCCAGTACTTC
NA	TRBJ2-1	TRBD1	TRBV30	CAWNRDSYNEQFF	TGTGCCTGGAATCGGGACAGCTACAATGAGCAGTTCTTC
NA	TRBJ2-7	NA	TRBV9	CASSVGPSSYEQYF	TGTGCCAGCAGCGTAGGACCTAGCTCCTACGAGCAGTACTTC
NA	TRBJ1-1	NA	TRBV9	CASSVSGDTEAFF	TGTGCCAGCAGCGTTTCAGGGGACACTGAAGCTTTCTTT
NA	TRBJ2-3	NA	TRBV28	CASSFPRDFFYTQYF	TGTGCCAGCAGTTTCCCCCGGGACTTTTTTTATACGCAGTATTTT
NA	TRBJ2-7	TRBD1	TRBV5-1	CASSRDRVVYEQYF	TGCGCCAGCAGCCGGGACAGGGTCGTCTACGAGCAGTACTTC
NA	TRBJ2-5	NA	TRBV3-1/TRBV3-2	CASSQNSRETQYF	TGTGCCAGCAGCCAAAATAGCAGAGAGACCCAGTACTTC
NA	TRBJ2-7	NA	TRBV6-4	CASSKTGTPPALGEQYF	TGTGCCAGCTCTAAAACAGGGACACCTCCCGCATTGGGGGAGCAGTACTTC
NA	TRBJ1-2	TRBD1	TRBV4-1	CASSQVTRDRNYGYTF	TGCGCCAGCAGCCAAGTAACCCGGGACAGAAACTATGGCTACACCTTC
once	TRBJ2-1	TRBD2	TRBV28	CASSLWASGNNEQFF	TGTGCCAGCAGTTTATGGGCTAGCGGGAACAATGAGCAGTTCTTC
few	TRBJ1-4	NA	TRBV25-1	CASSESGWGEKLFF	TGTGCCAGCAGTGAGTCAGGGTGGGGTGAAAAACTGTTTTTT
NA	TRBJ2-7	TRBD2	TRBV5-1	CASSASGSVYEQYF	TGCGCCAGCAGTGCGAGCGGGAGTGTTTACGAGCAGTACTTC
NA	TRBJ2-1	TRBD2	TRBV7-6	CASSIGPSGRFMGNEQFF	TGTGCCAGCAGCATCGGCCCTAGCGGGAGATTTATGGGCAATGAGCAGTTCTTC
NA	TRBJ2-1	TRBD2	TRBV6-5	CASSSLAGGPYNEQFF	TGTGCCAGCAGTTCACTAGCGGGAGGTCCCTACAATGAGCAGTTCTTC
NA	TRBJ1-5	NA	TRBV12-3/TRBV12-4	CASSLAEHQPQHF	TGTGCCAGCAGTTTGGCGGAACATCAGCCCCAGCATTTT
NA	TRBJ2-1	NA	TRBV5-1	CASSVLGDSYNEQFF	TGCGCCAGCAGTGTATTGGGTGACAGCTACAATGAGCAGTTCTTC
many	TRBJ2-1	NA	TRBV6-1	CASSESAGSGHNEQFF	TGTGCCAGCAGTGAATCCGCCGGTAGCGGCCACAATGAGCAGTTCTTC
NA	TRBJ1-3	NA	TRBV28	CASSAGSGNTIYF	TGTGCCAGCAGCGCAGGGTCTGGAAACACCATATATTTT
NA	TRBJ2-5	TRBD2	TRBV7-6	CASSSPLRDYKETQYF	TGTGCCAGCAGCTCACCCCTTCGGGACTACAAAGAGACCCAGTACTTC
once	TRBJ2-5	NA	TRBV3-1/TRBV3-2	CASSQGPRAQYF	TGTGCCAGCAGCCAAGGACCCAGGGCCCAGTACTTC
NA	TRBJ2-5	TRBD1	TRBV27	CASSPWTGSGETQYF	TGTGCCAGCAGTCCGTGGACAGGGTCGGGAGAGACCCAGTACTTC
NA	TRBJ2-7	NA	TRBV7-3	CASSSWRDGEQYF	TGTGCCAGCAGCTCGTGGCGGGATGGCGAGCAGTACTTC
NA	TRBJ2-3	TRBD2	TRBV7-3	CASSSATSGGTDTQYF	TGTGCCAGCAGCTCGGCGACTAGCGGGGGGACAGATACGCAGTATTTT
NA	TRBJ2-1	NA	TRBV7-3	CASSSGTSDEQFF	TGTGCCAGCAGCTCAGGTACAAGTGATGAGCAGTTCTTC
NA	TRBJ1-6	NA	TRBV5-1	CASSLRVGGGDNSPLHF	TGCGCCAGCAGCTTGAGGGTAGGCGGAGGGGATAATTCACCCCTCCACTTT
NA	TRBJ1-2	NA	TRBV28	CASSFRGPNYGYTF	TGTGCCAGCAGTTTCCGAGGGCCTAACTATGGCTACACCTTC
few	TRBJ2-1	TRBD2	TRBV5-4	CASSLGAGDYNEQFF	TGTGCCAGCAGCTTGGGAGCGGGGGACTACAATGAGCAGTTCTTC
NA	TRBJ2-2	NA	TRBV21-1	CASSTRTDTNTGELFF	TGTGCCAGCAGCACAAGGACGGACACGAACACCGGGGAGCTGTTTTTT
NA	TRBJ2-3	TRBD2	TRBV6-2/TRBV6-3	CASSPGLAGYTDTQYF	TGTGCCAGCAGTCCGGGACTAGCGGGGTACACAGATACGCAGTATTTT
NA	TRBJ2-1	NA	TRBV19	CASSISLQGYNEQFF	TGTGCCAGTAGTATTTCCCTACAGGGCTACAATGAGCAGTTCTTC
NA	TRBJ1-2	NA	TRBV30	CAWADRYNSGYTF	TGTGCCTGGGCCGACAGATATAATAGCGGCTACACCTTC
once	TRBJ1-6	NA	TRBV25-1	CASSEFSTSNSPLHF	TGTGCCAGCAGTGAATTCTCAACAAGTAATTCACCCCTCCACTTT
NA	TRBJ1-3	NA	TRBV7-2	CASSLQISGNTIYF	TGTGCCAGCAGCTTACAGATCTCTGGAAACACCATATATTTT
once	TRBJ2-5	TRBD2	TRBV5-4	CASSNKQLADQETQYF	TGTGCCAGCAGCAACAAACAACTAGCGGACCAAGAGACCCAGTACTTC
NA	TRBJ2-1	TRBD2	TRBV7-3	CASSPKGARLAGGPSYNEQFF	TGTGCCAGCAGCCCTAAAGGGGCGCGACTAGCGGGAGGGCCGTCCTACAATGAGCAGTTCTTC
NA	TRBJ2-3	TRBD1	TRBV10-3	CAISPGGDTQYF	TGTGCCATCAGTCCAGGGGGTGATACGCAGTATTTT
NA	TRBJ2-3	TRBD2	TRBV9	CASSILAGGSTDTQYF	TGTGCCAGCAGCATATTAGCGGGGGGAAGCACAGATACGCAGTATTTT
NA	TRBJ1-5	NA	TRBV5-5	CASSLGSGNQPQHF	TGTGCCAGCAGCTTGGGGTCGGGCAATCAGCCCCAGCATTTT
NA	TRBJ2-7	NA	TRBV5-4	CASSFSRVDRSYEQYF	TGTGCCAGCAGTTTCTCGCGGGTGGACCGCTCCTACGAGCAGTACTTC
NA	TRBJ1-1	NA	TRBV7-3	CASSLGAVNTEAFF	TGTGCCAGCAGCTTAGGGGCTGTGAACACTGAAGCTTTCTTT
NA	TRBJ2-1	NA	TRBV10-2	CASSETGNEQFF	TGCGCCAGCAGTGAGACGGGGAATGAGCAGTTCTTC
NA	TRBJ2-3	NA	TRBV27	CASSSERDTQYF	TGTGCCAGCAGCTCCGAGCGAGATACGCAGTATTTT
NA	TRBJ1-5	NA	TRBV6-5	CASSGTPYSNQPQHF	TGTGCCAGCAGCGGGACACCGTATAGCAATCAGCCCCAGCATTTT
NA	TRBJ2-1	TRBD2	TRBV13	CASSFRAGVSYNEQFF	TGTGCCAGCAGCTTCCGAGCGGGGGTCTCCTACAATGAGCAGTTCTTC
NA	TRBJ2-3	TRBD2	TRBV4-1	CASSLFGLAGSTDTQYF	TGCGCCAGCAGCTTGTTCGGACTAGCGGGTTCCACAGATACGCAGTATTTT